This T cell receptor beta chain was obtained from a study of OX40 agonist ivuxolimab in advanced cancers. Background on the study: Intravenous ivuxolimab was administered to patients every 2 weeks at 0.01 to 10 mg/kg.

V shed 0 bases and J shed 3 bases, with 7 bases lying between them. Germline assignment: CDR1 SGHKS and CDR2 YYEKEE (reference sequence). This CDR3 has 13 residues. Data came from immunoSEQ multiplex PCR; TCRdb stores just in-frame clones and leaves some out. The sample records about 72,000 clones, 85% to 90% being singletons. General study findings and limits: Specificity for antigen went undetermined in the expanded peripheral T cells.

In regard to this clone: Its antigen is undetermined.

This clonotype originated in an adult with an advanced solid tumor such as melanoma, head and neck, liver or kidney cancer. This sample comprised CD4+ or CD8+ T cells sorted from blood, obtained in a trial of the OX40 agonist ivuxolimab. V usage is TRBV5-5 and J usage is TRBJ2-7; no firm D call. This CDR3 is CASSLALNYEQYF. CDR3 bases: TGTGCCAGCAGCTTGGCCCTCAACTACGAGCAGTACTTC.